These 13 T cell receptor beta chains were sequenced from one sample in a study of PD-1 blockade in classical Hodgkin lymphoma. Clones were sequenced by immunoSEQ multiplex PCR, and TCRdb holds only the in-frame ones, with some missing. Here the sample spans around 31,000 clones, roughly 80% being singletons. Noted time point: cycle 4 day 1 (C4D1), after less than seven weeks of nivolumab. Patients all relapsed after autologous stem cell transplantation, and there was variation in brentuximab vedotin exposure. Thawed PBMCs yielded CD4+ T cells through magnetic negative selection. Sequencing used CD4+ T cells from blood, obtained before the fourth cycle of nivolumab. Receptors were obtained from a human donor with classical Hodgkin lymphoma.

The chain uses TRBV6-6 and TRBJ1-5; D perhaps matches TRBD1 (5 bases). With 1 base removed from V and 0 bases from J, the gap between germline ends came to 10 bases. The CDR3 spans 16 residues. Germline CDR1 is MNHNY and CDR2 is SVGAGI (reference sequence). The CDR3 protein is CASSYWPGNSNQPQHF. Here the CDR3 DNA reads TGTGCCAGCAGTTACTGGCCAGGGAATAGCAATCAGCCCCAGCATTTT.

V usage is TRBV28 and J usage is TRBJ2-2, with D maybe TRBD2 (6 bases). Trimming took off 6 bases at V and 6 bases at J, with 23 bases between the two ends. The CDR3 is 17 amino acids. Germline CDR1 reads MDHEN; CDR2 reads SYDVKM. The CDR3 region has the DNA TGTGCCAGCAGGCCACGGGGGAAGAGAACCGGATCCGGGGAGCTGTTTTTT. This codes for CASRPRGKRTGSGELFF.

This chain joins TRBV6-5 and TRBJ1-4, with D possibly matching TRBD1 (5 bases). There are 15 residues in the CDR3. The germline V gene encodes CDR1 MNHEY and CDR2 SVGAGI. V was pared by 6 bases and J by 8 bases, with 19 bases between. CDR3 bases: TGTGCCAGCAGACGGGTGCCCGGGGGTTACGAAAAACTGTTTTTT. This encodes CASRRVPGGYEKLFF.

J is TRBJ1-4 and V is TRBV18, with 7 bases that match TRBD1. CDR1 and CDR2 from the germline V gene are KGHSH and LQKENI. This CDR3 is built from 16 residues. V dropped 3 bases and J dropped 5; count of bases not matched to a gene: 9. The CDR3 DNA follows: TGTGCCAGCTCACCCCTCACCGGGACAGTAAATGAAAAACTGTTTTTT. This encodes CASSPLTGTVNEKLFF.

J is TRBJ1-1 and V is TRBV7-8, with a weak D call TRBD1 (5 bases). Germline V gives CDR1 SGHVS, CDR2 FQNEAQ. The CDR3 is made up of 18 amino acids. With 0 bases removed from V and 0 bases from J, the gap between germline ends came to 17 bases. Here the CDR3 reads CASSLATLRAAMNTEAFF. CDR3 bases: TGTGCCAGCAGCTTAGCAACCCTCAGGGCAGCAATGAACACTGAAGCTTTCTTT.

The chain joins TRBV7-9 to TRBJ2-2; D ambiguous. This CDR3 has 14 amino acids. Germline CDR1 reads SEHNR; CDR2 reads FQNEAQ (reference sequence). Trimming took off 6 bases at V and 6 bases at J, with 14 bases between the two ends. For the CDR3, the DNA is TGTGCCAGCAGTCGGTCCGTCCTGGCCGGGGAGCTGTTTTTT. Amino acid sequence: CASSRSVLAGELFF.

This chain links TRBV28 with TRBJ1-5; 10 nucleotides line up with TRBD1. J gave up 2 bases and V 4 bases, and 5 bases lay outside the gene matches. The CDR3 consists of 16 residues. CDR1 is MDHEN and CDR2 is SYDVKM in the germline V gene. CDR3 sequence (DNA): TGTGCCAGCAGTTGGGACAGGGGTCCAGGCAATCAGCCCCAGCATTTT. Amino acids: CASSWDRGPGNQPQHF.

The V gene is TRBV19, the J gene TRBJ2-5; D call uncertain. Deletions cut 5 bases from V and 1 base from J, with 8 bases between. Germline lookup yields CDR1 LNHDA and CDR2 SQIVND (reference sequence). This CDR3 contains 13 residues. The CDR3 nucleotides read TGTGCCAGTAGTGATCGGACCCAAGAGACCCAGTACTTC. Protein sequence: CASSDRTQETQYF.

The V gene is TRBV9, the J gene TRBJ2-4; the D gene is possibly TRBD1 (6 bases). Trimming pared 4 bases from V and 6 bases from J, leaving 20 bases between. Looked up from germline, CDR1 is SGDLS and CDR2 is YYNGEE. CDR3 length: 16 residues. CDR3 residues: CASSFGHLEGGNIQYF. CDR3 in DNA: TGTGCCAGCAGCTTTGGACACCTAGAAGGGGGAAACATTCAGTACTTC.

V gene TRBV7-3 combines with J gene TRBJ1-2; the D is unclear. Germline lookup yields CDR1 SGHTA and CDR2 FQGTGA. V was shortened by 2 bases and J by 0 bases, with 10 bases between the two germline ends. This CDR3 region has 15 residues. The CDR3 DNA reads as TGTGCCAGCAGCTTATCAGCGGTAACTAACTATGGCTACACCTTC. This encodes CASSLSAVTNYGYTF.

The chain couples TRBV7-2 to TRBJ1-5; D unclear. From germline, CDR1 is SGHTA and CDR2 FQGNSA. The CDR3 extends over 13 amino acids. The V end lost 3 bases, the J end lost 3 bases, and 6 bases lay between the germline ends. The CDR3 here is CASSLVNNQPQHF. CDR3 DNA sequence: TGTGCCAGCAGCTTGGTCAACAATCAGCCCCAGCATTTT.

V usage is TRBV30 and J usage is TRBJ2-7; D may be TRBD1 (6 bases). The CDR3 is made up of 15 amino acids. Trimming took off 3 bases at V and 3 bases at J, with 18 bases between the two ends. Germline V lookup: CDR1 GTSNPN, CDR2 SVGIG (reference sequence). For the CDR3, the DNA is TGTGCCTGGAGGGCCCCGGGACAACCCCACTACGAGCAGTACTTC. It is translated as CAWRAPGQPHYEQYF.

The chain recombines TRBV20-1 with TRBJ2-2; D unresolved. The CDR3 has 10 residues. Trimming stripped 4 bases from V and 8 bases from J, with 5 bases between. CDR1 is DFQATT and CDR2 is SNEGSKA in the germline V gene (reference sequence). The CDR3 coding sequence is TGCAGTGCTATGGGAGGGGAGCTGTTTTTT. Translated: CSAMGGELFF.